The 6 T cell receptor beta chains listed next were all sequenced from one sample in a study of cytomegalovirus exposure and HLA in healthy donors. PCR amplification relied on 60 Vbeta primers (plus 13 Jbeta primers). Sequenced by immunoSEQ multiplex PCR; TCRdb stores in-frame clones only, minus some. The sample includes about 160,000 clones, under 75% of them seen just once. The sample consisted of PBMCs. The receptors stem from a woman aged 55-70 years in good health and CMV-seropositive.

The genes are TRBV28 and TRBJ1-1; no clear D gene. Germline V gene sequence: CDR1 MDHEN, CDR2 SYDVKM. CDR3 length equals 14 residues. V lost 6 bases and J lost 2, with 13 bases in between. CDR3 coding DNA: TGTGCCAGCAGAGCTCCAGGTCCTAACACTGAAGCTTTCTTT. Its translation is CASRAPGPNTEAFF.

The chain joins TRBV27 to TRBJ2-1; D is unresolved. V lost 7 bases to trimming and J lost 10 bases, with 14 bases between them. The germline gives CDR1 MNHEY, CDR2 SMNVEV (reference sequence). The CDR3 has 12 amino acids. This CDR3 is CASNGLDKEQFF. In nucleotides, the CDR3 is TGTGCCAGCAACGGTCTAGATAAAGAGCAGTTCTTC.

This clone was recorded a few times. The gene calls are TRBV1 and TRBJ2-1; TRBD1, the D gene given by the table, was not confirmed from the DNA. TRBV1 is annotated as a pseudogene. The CDR3 is made up of 18 amino acids. The CDR3, as DNA: TGCACCAGCAGCCAAGACCCTGCCCCCCTAGTAGGGGGTAATGAGCAGTTCTTC. It specifies CTSSQDPAPLVGGNEQFF.

This clone has more than one count but fewer than ten. The chain uses TRBV4-2 and TRBJ2-7, with 10 bases matching TRBD2. There are 18 residues in the CDR3. The junction had 9 bases not matched to a gene; V was cut back by 0 bases and J by 1 base. CDR1 LGHNA and CDR2 YNFKEQ come from the germline V gene. The CDR3 region has the DNA TGTGCCAGCAGCCAAGATGGGGTTACTAGCGGGATATCCTACGAGCAGTACTTC. Residues: CASSQDGVTSGISYEQYF.

This clone has a single count. One end of the junction does not line up with germline, which may come from a read error. V usage is TRBV7-9 and J usage is TRBJ1-2; 9 nucleotides match TRBD1. Germline values: CDR1 SEHNR, CDR2 FQNEAQ (reference sequence). This CDR3 has 15 residues. The DNA for the CDR3 is TGTGCCAGCAGCTTAAAAGGGACAGGGAACTATAGCTACACCTTC. Protein product: CASSLKGTGNYSYTF.

The chain employs TRBV7-2 and TRBJ2-3; the match to TRBD2 covers 9 bases. CDR1 and CDR2 from the germline V gene are SGHTA and FQGNSA. Trimming at V came to 3 bases and at J to 4 bases, leaving 5 bases not matched to a gene. This CDR3 is 15 amino acids long. CDR3 nucleotide sequence: TGTGCCAGCAGCTTTGGTAGCGGGAGTGCAGATACGCAGTATTTT. It translates to CASSFGSGSADTQYF.